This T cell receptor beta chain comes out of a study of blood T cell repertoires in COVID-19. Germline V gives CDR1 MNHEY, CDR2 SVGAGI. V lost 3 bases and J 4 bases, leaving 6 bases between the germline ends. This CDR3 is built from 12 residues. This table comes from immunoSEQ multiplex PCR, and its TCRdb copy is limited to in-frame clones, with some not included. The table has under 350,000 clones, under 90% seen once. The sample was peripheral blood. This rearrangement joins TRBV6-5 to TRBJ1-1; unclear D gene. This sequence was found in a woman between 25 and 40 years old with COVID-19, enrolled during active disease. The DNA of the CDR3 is TGTGCCAGCAGTTATGGGCGCACTGAAGCTTTCTTT. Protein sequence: CASSYGRTEAFF.